This record concerns one TCR beta chain sequence. Using immunoSEQ multiplex PCR, the repertoire was profiled, and TCRdb retains in-frame clones only, with some absent. Altogether some 170,000 clones are present, 60% to 85% being singletons, with the ten largest covering about 8.3%. This sample stems from a study of blood T cell repertoires in COVID-19. The V gene's germline CDR1 is SGHTA and CDR2 FQGNSA. CDR3 size: 19 residues. Trimming stripped 2 bases from V and 6 bases from J, with 25 bases between. The sequence was obtained from a man between 60 and 75 years old with acute or convalescent COVID-19. The chain is built from TRBV7-2 and TRBJ1-4; weak D call: TRBD1 (6 bases). The sequencing input was peripheral blood. CDR3 amino acids: CASSLLGPRVGARYEKLFF. CDR3 coding DNA: TGTGCCAGCAGCTTATTGGGCCCCCGCGTGGGGGCGCGGTATGAAAAACTGTTTTTT.